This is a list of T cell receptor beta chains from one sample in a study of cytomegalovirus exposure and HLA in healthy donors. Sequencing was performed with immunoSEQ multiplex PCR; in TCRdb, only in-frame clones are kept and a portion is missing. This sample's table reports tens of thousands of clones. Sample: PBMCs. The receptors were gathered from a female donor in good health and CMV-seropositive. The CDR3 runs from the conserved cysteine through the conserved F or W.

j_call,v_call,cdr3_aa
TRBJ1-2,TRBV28,CASSLRSVDYGYTF
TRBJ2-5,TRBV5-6,CASSLRAGGQETQYF
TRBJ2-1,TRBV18,CASSQGQGAHPTYNEQFF
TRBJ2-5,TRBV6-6,CASSYRNRGSETQYF
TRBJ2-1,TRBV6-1,CASSEQLTGLAGSDNEQFF
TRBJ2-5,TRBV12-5,CASGLGRVVGQETQYF
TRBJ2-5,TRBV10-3,CAISGGTAQETQYF
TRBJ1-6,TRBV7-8,CASSFLTQTTLHF
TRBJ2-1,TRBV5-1,CASSLTSGTFADEQFF
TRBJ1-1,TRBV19,CASSPKDREWRAFF
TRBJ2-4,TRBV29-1,CSVATLTRNIQYF
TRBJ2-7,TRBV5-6,CASSAATGDWSYEQYF
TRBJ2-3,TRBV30,CAWALLWGGGVDTQYF
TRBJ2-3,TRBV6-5,CASSYSGQGYGDTQYF
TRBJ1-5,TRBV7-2,CASSWSQGRNQPQHF
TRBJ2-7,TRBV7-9,CASSLTGSWEQYF
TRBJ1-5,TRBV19,CASSTEDTEDVPQHF
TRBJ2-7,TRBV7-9,CASSLDGGGEQYF
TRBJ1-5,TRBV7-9,CASRSGTGFRQPQHF
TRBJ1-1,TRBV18,CASSHTRTTGQVNTEAFF
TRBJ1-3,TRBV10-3,CAMGGEANSGNTIYF
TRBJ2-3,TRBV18,CASSPGTGGFWTSVTDTQYF
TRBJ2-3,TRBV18,CASSPVRTSGRHTDTQYF
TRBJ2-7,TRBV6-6,CASSLRPGQGSYEQYF
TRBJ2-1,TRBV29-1,CSGGLAEYNEQFF
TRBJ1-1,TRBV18,CASSPSSGEFVVNTEAFF
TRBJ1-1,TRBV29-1,CSVLNRGRTFF
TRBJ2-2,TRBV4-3,CASSPGTGKYTGELFF
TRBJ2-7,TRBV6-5,CASSPFGQASYEQYF
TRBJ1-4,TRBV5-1,CASSLAGIGEKLFF
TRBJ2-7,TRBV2,CASNNPGIEQYF
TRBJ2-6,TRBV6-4,CASSDRSSGANVLTF
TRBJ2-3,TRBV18,CASSPPERGRTDTQYF
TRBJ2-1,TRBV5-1,CASSPGTSRNEQFF
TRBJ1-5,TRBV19,CASSWEGQGGRWPQHF
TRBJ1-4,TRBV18,CASSPATGVGEKLFF
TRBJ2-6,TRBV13,CASSPSGWLSSGANVLTF
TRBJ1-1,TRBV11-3,CASSSLEPGQLKAFF
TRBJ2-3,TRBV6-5,CASSRRDRVRDKQYF
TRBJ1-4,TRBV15,CATSIRDRVTNEKLFF
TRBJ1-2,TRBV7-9,CASSNPDRDPTPNYGYTF
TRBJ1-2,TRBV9,CASTNSQGYGYTF
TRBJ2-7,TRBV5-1,CASRERPSYEQYF
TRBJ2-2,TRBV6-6,CASTRPGLDTGELFF
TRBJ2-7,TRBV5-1,CASSLYEQYF
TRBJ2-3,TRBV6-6,CASSYSTGVGDTQYF
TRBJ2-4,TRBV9,CASSARGRLAKNIQYF
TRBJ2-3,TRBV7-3,CASSLTGTGQGATDTQYF
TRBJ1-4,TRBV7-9,CASSLLWGGSLTNEKLFF
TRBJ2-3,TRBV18,CASSPGTPDTQYF
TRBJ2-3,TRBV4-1,CASSLTLTGELDTQYF
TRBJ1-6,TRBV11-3,CASRLPLLPPYNSPLHF
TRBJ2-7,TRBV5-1,CASSFTGQVYEQYF
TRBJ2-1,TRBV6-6,CASSLGTGAVNEQFF